This paragraph reports one T cell receptor (beta chain). The antigen remains undetermined. Trimming removed 2 bases from V and 8 bases from J, with 12 bases in between. Germline lookup yields CDR1 SGHTA and CDR2 FQGTGA. CDR3 length equals 13 residues. The record originates from a study of CD4+ T cells in melanoma. Study results and limitations: CD8+ T cell, macrophage and B cell function reportedly correlated with neoantigen-specific CD4+ T cells. Reportedly, melanoma neoantigen-specific CD4+ T cells showed varied differentiation states.

Produced via immunoSEQ multiplex PCR; TCRdb's table is partial and in-frame only. The table shows 140,000 or so clones, with approximately 91% occurring only once. This receptor was obtained from a human donor with melanoma. J is TRBJ1-2 and V is TRBV7-3, with D tentatively TRBD1 (6 bases). CDR3 in DNA: TGTGCCAGCAGCTTATTTGAAGGACAGGGCTACACCTTC. Its protein is CASSLFEGQGYTF.